This TCR beta chain was captured by sequencing in a study of T-cell memory formation after mild COVID-19. Study as a whole: TCR clusters showed largely donor specificity.

Remarks on this clonotype: The target antigen is unknown.

Study outcomes and limitations: Contracting clones, day 15 to 85, had balanced CD4/CD8, and later expanders favored CD4+.

TCRdb fed the 5' RACE reads into MiXCR, producing one record per CDR3 protein. This sample carries around 340,000 distinct CDR3 sequences, approximately 13% of them seen once, and the ten largest clones take about 20%. The CDR3 sequence is 15 residues long. With 5 bases removed from V and 3 bases from J, the gap between germline ends came to 15 bases. Germline values: CDR1 MNHEY, CDR2 SMNVEV (reference sequence). Specimen: PBMCs or a T cell subset sorted from them (not recorded which). The clonotype was recovered from a man between 18 and 35 years old who had mild COVID-19 (a few samples of this study predate the infection). Cell type and time point are not known. The V gene is TRBV27, the J gene TRBJ2-3; D possibly corresponds to TRBD2 (5 bases). The CDR3 DNA follows: TGTGCCAGCAGTCCAAGGACTGATAATACAGATACGCAGTATTTT. It translates to CASSPRTDNTDTQYF.